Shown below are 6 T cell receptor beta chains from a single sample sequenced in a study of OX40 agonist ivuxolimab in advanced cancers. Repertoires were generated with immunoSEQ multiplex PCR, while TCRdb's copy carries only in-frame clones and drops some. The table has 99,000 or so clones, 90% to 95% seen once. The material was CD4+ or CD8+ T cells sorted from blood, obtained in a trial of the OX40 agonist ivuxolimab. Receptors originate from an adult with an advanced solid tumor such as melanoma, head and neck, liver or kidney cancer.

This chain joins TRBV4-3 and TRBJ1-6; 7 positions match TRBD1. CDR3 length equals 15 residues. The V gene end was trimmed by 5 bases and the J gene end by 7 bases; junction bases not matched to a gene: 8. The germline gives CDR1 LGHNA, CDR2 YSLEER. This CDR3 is CASSSRDRVNSPLHF. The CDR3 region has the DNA TGCGCCAGCAGCAGCCGCGACAGGGTGAATTCACCCCTCCACTTT.

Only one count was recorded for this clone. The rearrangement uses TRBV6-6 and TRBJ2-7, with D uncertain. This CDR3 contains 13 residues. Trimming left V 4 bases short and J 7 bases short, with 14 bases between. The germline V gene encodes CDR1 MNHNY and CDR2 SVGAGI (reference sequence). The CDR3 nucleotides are TGTGCCAGCAGTTCCCTCAGACTGGGGGAGCAGTACGTC. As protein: CASSSLRLGEQYV.

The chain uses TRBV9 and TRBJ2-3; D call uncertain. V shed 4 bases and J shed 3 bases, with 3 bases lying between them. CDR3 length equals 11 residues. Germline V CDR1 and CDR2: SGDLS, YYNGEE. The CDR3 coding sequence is TGTGCCAGCAGCCTTACAGATACGCAGTATTTT. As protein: CASSLTDTQYF.

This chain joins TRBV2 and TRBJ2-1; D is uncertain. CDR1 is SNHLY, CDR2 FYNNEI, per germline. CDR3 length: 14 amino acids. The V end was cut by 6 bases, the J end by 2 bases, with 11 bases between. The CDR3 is CASRLEFTYNEQFF. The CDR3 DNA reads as TGTGCCAGCAGATTGGAGTTCACCTACAATGAGCAGTTCTTC.

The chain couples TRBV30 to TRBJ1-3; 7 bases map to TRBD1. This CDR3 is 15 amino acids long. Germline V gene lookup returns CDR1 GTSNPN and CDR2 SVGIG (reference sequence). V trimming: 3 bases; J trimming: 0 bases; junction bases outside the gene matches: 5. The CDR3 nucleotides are TGTGCCTGGAGCCGGGACAGCTTCTCTGGAAACACCATATATTTT. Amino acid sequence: CAWSRDSFSGNTIYF.

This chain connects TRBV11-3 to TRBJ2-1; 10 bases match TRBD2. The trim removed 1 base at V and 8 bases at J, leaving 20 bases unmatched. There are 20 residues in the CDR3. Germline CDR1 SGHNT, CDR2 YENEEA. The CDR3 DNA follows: TGTGCCAGCAGCTTAGGAGACAGGGTAGGGACTAGCGTTGAAGTCGATGAGCAGTTCTTC. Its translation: CASSLGDRVGTSVEVDEQFF.